Following are 18 T cell receptor beta chains from one sample sequenced in a study of CD8 T cells in Susac syndrome. cDNA came from about 0.51 to 1 ug RNA primed by random hexamers. TCRdb recomputed calls from the immunoSEQ multiplex PCR reads with MiXCR, one row per CDR3 protein. The table shows under 250,000 distinct CDR3 sequences, with less than 95% occurring only once. The sequencing sample was made of CD4+ T cells from PBMCs. The origin of the receptors is a human donor with Susac syndrome.

V is TRBV20-1 and J is TRBJ2-6; perhaps TRBD2 as D (5 bases). Germline V lookup: CDR1 DFQATT, CDR2 SNEGSKA (reference sequence). There are 16 residues in the CDR3. V lost 7 bases, J lost 0 bases, and 16 bases lay in between. The CDR3 here is CSGVGRARSGANVLTF. DNA for the CDR3: TGCAGTGGGGTAGGGCGGGCCCGCTCTGGGGCCAACGTCCTGACTTTC.

This sequence joins TRBV5-1 and TRBJ2-5, with unresolved D. The CDR3 spans 17 residues. Deletions cut 0 bases from V and 7 bases from J, with 22 bases between. Per the germline V gene, CDR1 is SGHRS and CDR2 is YFSETQ. DNA of the CDR3: TGCGCCAGCAGCTTGGTGGCTTCCCAGTCCTTGCTGGGGACCCAGTACTTC. Translation: CASSLVASQSLLGTQYF.

J is TRBJ1-2 and V is TRBV12-3 or TRBV12-4; the D gene is possibly TRBD1 (5 bases). This CDR3 has 12 residues. Between the trimmed V and J ends, which lost 5 bases and 7 bases, there was a span of 11 bases. CDR3 loop: CASSDAGGGYTF. In DNA, the CDR3 is TGTGCCAGCAGTGATGCGGGGGGTGGCTACACCTTC.

CDR3 DNA: TGTGCCAGCAGTTTGACAGGGGGTAATGGGCCCCAGCATTTT. Protein sequence: CASSLTGGNGPQHF. This chain connects TRBV12-3 or TRBV12-4 to TRBJ1-5; 9 bases line up with TRBD1. This CDR3 region has 14 residues. The V and J ends lost 3 bases and 9 bases, in that order; junction bases with no gene match: 6.

This chain connects TRBV28 to TRBJ2-7; possible D gene TRBD1, 6 bases. In germline, CDR1 is MDHEN, CDR2 SYDVKM. V shed 8 bases and J shed 5 bases, with 19 bases lying between them. The CDR3 sequence is 14 residues long. CDR3 loop: CASHGRGDLHEQYF. CDR3 DNA: TGTGCCAGCCATGGCAGGGGAGATCTCCACGAGCAGTACTTC.

This sequence joins TRBV9 and TRBJ2-5, with D perhaps TRBD1 (6 bases). The CDR3 extends over 13 amino acids. The V gene's germline CDR1 is SGDLS and CDR2 YYNGEE. Trimming pared 3 bases from V and 3 bases from J, leaving 9 bases between. CDR3 loop: CASSAQGKETQYF. Written as DNA, the CDR3 is TGTGCCAGCAGCGCACAGGGAAAAGAGACCCAGTACTTC.

This clonotype appeared once. The V gene is TRBV5-6, the J gene TRBJ1-6, with D possibly being TRBD1 (5 bases). The germline V gene has CDR1 SGHDT and CDR2 YYEEEE. The CDR3 is 15 residues long. V was cut by 4 bases and J by 8 bases, with 16 bases left in between. This CDR3 reads CASSLGTVQDSPLHF. DNA for the CDR3: TGTGCCAGCAGCCTGGGGACGGTTCAGGATTCACCCCTCCACTTT.

This rearrangement joins TRBV3-1 to TRBJ1-2, with TRBD1 identical over 9 bases. Germline assignment: CDR1 LGHDT and CDR2 YNNKEL (reference sequence). V lost 5 bases, J lost 7 bases, and 5 bases stayed unmatched. The CDR3 has 13 amino acids. The CDR3 bases are TGTGCCAGCAGCGTGGGACAGGGCGCTGGCTACACCTTC. Protein: CASSVGQGAGYTF.

J is TRBJ2-1 and V is TRBV11-3; D is uncertain. The CDR3 runs to 13 residues. Germline V lookup: CDR1 SGHNT, CDR2 YENEEA. V dropped 0 bases and J dropped 8 bases, with 8 bases sitting between them. The CDR3: CASSLDRRYEQFF. Written as DNA, the CDR3 is TGTGCCAGCAGCTTAGATCGCAGGTATGAGCAGTTCTTC.

The chain has TRBV24-1 and TRBJ2-5; D remains unclear. The CDR3 spans 17 residues. With 3 bases removed from V and 5 bases from J, the gap between germline ends came to 21 bases. Germline-derived CDR1 and CDR2 are KGHDR and SFDVKD. The CDR3 region has the DNA TGTGCCACCAGTGATCCGCATCGATCCGGGCCGGAGGAGACCCAGTACTTC. Translating it yields CATSDPHRSGPEETQYF.

This sequence joins TRBV12-3 or TRBV12-4 and TRBJ1-5; D unresolved. Trimming stripped 7 bases from V and 9 bases from J, with 16 bases between. The CDR3 loop spans 13 amino acids. CDR3 sequence reads: CASTFDPGRPQHF. In nucleotides, the CDR3 is TGTGCCAGCACCTTCGACCCGGGGAGGCCCCAGCATTTT.

The rearrangement joins TRBV20-1 to TRBJ2-7, with no clear D. Trimming removed 0 bases from V and 3 bases from J, with 15 bases in between. Germline V gene sequence: CDR1 DFQATT, CDR2 SNEGSKA (reference sequence). CDR3 length equals 15 residues. The CDR3 here is CSARDLRSTGYEQYF. CDR3 sequence (DNA): TGCAGTGCTAGAGATCTCCGATCGACCGGCTACGAGCAGTACTTC.

The chain combines TRBV19 with TRBJ1-5; D is perhaps TRBD1 (6 bases). Looked up from germline, CDR1 is LNHDA and CDR2 is SQIVND (reference sequence). The CDR3 runs 14 residues. The V end lost 3 bases, the J end lost 5 bases, and 11 bases lay between the germline ends. In DNA form, the CDR3 reads TGTGCCAGTAGTATTCGGGCAGGGGATCAGCCCCAGCATTTT. Encoded protein: CASSIRAGDQPQHF.

The rearrangement joins TRBV9 to TRBJ1-6; D is undetermined. Germline V gene lookup returns CDR1 SGDLS and CDR2 YYNGEE. Trimming took 4 bases from V and 10 from J, leaving 15 bases between them. The CDR3 covers 14 residues. CDR3 sequence: CASSPPGFGSPLHF. The CDR3 nucleotides are TGTGCCAGCAGCCCGCCCGGTTTCGGATCACCCCTCCACTTT.

The V call is TRBV6-1, the J call TRBJ1-2; the D is unclear. Germline V CDR1 and CDR2: MNHNS, SASEGT. The length of the CDR3 is 13 residues. V gave up 4 bases and J gave up 7 bases, with 13 bases separating them. The CDR3 spells CASSAAGPVGYTF. CDR3 bases: TGTGCCAGCAGTGCAGCAGGTCCGGTTGGCTACACCTTC.

The chain combines TRBV28 with TRBJ1-1; D possibly corresponds to TRBD1 (6 bases). The CDR3 runs 16 residues. Looked up from germline, CDR1 is MDHEN and CDR2 is SYDVKM. V shed 6 bases and J shed 5 bases, with 22 bases lying between them. CDR3 amino acids: CASSLRPAGAATEAFF. The CDR3 DNA is TGTGCCAGCAGCCTCCGACCCGCAGGGGCGGCGACTGAAGCTTTCTTT.

V is TRBV5-1 and J is TRBJ2-1, with 9 bases that match TRBD1. Trimming cost V 4 bases and J 5 bases; bases outside gene matches: 4. From germline, CDR1 is SGHRS and CDR2 YFSETQ. This CDR3 has 14 residues. This CDR3 is CASSAGTGNNEQFF. CDR3 coding DNA: TGCGCCAGCAGCGCAGGGACAGGGAACAATGAGCAGTTCTTC.

The chain combines TRBV6-1 with TRBJ2-5, with D tentatively TRBD1 or TRBD2 (5 bases each). This CDR3 spans 14 amino acids. Trimming removed 8 bases at V and 5 bases at J, with 18 bases between. Germline CDR1 and CDR2: MNHNS and SASEGT. CDR3 region: CASHKLGVRETQYF. CDR3 in DNA: TGTGCCAGCCATAAACTGGGGGTACGGGAGACCCAGTACTTC.